The sequence of this T cell receptor beta chain was determined in a study of identifying expanded T cells in peripheral blood. Some clones are missing from TCRdb's copy, which holds only in-frame ones; the method was immunoSEQ multiplex PCR. The sample includes tens of thousands of clones, approximately 82% of them seen just once. The CDR3 length is 14 residues. Germline lookup yields CDR1 LNHDA and CDR2 SQIVND (reference sequence). V was cut by 5 bases and J by 0 bases, with 8 bases left in between. The rearrangement uses TRBV19 and TRBJ2-1; no clear D. The source is a person aged 18 to 75 in good health. Sequencing input: blood. CDR3 DNA: TGTGCCAGTAGTGTAGTGAGCTCCTACAATGAGCAGTTCTTC. Its protein product is CASSVVSSYNEQFF.